This T cell receptor beta chain was identified during a study of shared clonotypes between healthy human individuals. Study-wide results and limits: Richness estimates generally favored naive over memory subsets.

The assay was immunoSEQ multiplex PCR, and TCRdb's table has in-frame clones only and misses some. Among 2 million to 3 million clones listed, more than 85% were seen once. This CDR3 is built from 12 residues. As to this clone: Its antigen is currently unknown.

The source material was naive CD4+ T cells from PBMCs. Documented subset: CD45RA+ positively selected. J is TRBJ2-3 and V is TRBV21-1; TRBD2 is the table's D call and was not checked against the DNA. TRBV21-1 is termed a pseudogene. The source of this sequence is a man between 18 and 35 years old in good health. Some clones in this sample may be carry-over from other donors' samples. The CDR3 coding sequence is TGTGCCAGCAGCAAGTCGTTGGATACGCAGTATTTT. It yields the protein CASSKSLDTQYF.